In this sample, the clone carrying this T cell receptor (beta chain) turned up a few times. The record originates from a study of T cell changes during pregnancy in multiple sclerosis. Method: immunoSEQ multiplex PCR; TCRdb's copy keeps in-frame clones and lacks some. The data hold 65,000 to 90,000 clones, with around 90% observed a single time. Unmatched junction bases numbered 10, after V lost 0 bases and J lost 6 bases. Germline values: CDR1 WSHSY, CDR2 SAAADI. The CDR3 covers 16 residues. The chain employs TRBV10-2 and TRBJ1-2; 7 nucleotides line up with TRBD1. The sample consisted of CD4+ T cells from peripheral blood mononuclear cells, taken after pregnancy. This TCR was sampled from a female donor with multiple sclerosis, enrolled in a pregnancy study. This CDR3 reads CASSESIIPGQNGYTF. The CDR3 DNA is TGCGCCAGCAGTGAGTCGATTATTCCGGGACAGAATGGCTACACCTTC.